This passage covers 29 T cell receptor beta chains from one sample sequenced in a study of cytomegalovirus exposure and HLA in healthy donors. 13 Jbeta primers and 60 Vbeta primers were used for the PCR. The data were produced by immunoSEQ multiplex PCR, yet TCRdb's version contains in-frame clones alone and is incomplete. The table includes some 160,000 clones, more than 65% detected once. Specimen: PBMCs. These receptors all come from a woman aged 30 to 39 in good health and CMV-seronegative.

This clone occurred once. CDR3 DNA sequence: TGCGCCAGCAGCCAAGATCCGAGGATTTCGAACACTGAAGCTTTCTTT. This gives the protein CASSQDPRISNTEAFF. The chain is built from TRBV4-3 and TRBJ1-1; unclear D gene. Germline V lookup: CDR1 LGHNA, CDR2 YSLEER. The ends were cut back, 0 bases at V and 1 base at J, with 12 bases in the middle. The CDR3 has 16 amino acids.

The chain is built from TRBV7-9 and TRBJ1-1; D might be TRBD1 (6 bases). This CDR3 comprises 15 residues. Germline CDR1 reads SEHNR; CDR2 reads FQNEAQ (reference sequence). Trimming took off 5 bases at V and 1 base at J, with 14 bases between the two ends. DNA of the CDR3: TGTGCCAGCAGCCAAACAGGGATTCAGAACACTGAAGCTTTCTTT. Residues: CASSQTGIQNTEAFF.

V gene TRBV6-1 combines with J gene TRBJ1-5; no reliable D call. The CDR3 extends over 15 amino acids. In germline, CDR1 is MNHNS, CDR2 SASEGT. Trimming cost V 1 base and J 7 bases, with 14 bases left between them. Here the CDR3 DNA reads TGTGCCAGCAGTGAAGTGAGGGTTGTCGGCCAGCCCCAGCATTTT. Translation: CASSEVRVVGQPQHF.

This clone has only one observation. The gene calls are TRBV30 and TRBJ2-1; 9 bases are a match to TRBD2. Unmatched junction bases numbered 4, after V lost 0 bases and J lost 7 bases. The CDR3 extends over 14 amino acids. In germline, CDR1 is GTSNPN, CDR2 SVGIG (reference sequence). CDR3 sequence reads: CAWSVSGGFNEQFF. The DNA of the CDR3 is TGTGCCTGGAGTGTGAGCGGGGGGTTTAATGAGCAGTTCTTC.

This sequence joins TRBV11-2 and TRBJ1-1; tentative D call: TRBD1 (5 bases). CDR1 is SGHAT and CDR2 is FQNNGV in the germline V gene. V lost 7 bases and J lost 7, with 13 bases in between. CDR3 length equals 12 residues. CDR3 coding DNA: TGTGCCAGCACCCATGGACACTATGAAGCTTTCTTT. This encodes CASTHGHYEAFF.

This clone has more than one count but fewer than ten. J is TRBJ1-2 and V is TRBV11-1, with 7 nucleotides matching TRBD1. The CDR3 loop spans 14 amino acids. Trimming cost V 1 base and J 3 bases; bases outside gene matches: 2. The V gene's germline CDR1 is SGHAT and CDR2 FQDESV (reference sequence). CDR3 DNA sequence: TGTGCCAGCAGCTTAGGTGGACAGGACTATGGCTACACCTTC. The encoded protein is CASSLGGQDYGYTF.

With regard to this clone: This same CDR3 is encoded by further DNA sequences in the sample. The chain carries TRBV9 and TRBJ1-1; D is ambiguous. The CDR3 length is 13 residues. V lost 3 bases to trimming and J lost 0 bases, with 6 bases between them. Germline loops: CDR1 SGDLS, CDR2 YYNGEE. The CDR3 DNA follows: TGTGCCAGCAGCGCCACAGTGAACACTGAAGCTTTCTTT. This sequence encodes CASSATVNTEAFF.

The V call is TRBV4-2, the J call TRBJ2-3, with 7 bases aligning to TRBD2. V shed 4 bases and J 5 bases; nucleotides not matched to a gene: 9. The length of the CDR3 is 15 residues. Germline CDR1 and CDR2: LGHNA and YNFKEQ. CDR3 in amino acids: CASSRSGGSIDTQYF. As DNA, the CDR3 is TGTGCCAGCAGCCGATCTGGCGGGAGTATAGATACGCAGTATTTT.

The chain has TRBV9 and TRBJ2-1, with TRBD2 matching over 10 bases. V lost 5 bases and J lost 5; bases outside the gene matches: 4. Germline V gives CDR1 SGDLS, CDR2 YYNGEE. This CDR3 comprises 14 residues. The CDR3 DNA reads as TGTGCCAGCAGTGCAGGACTAGCGGACAATGAGCAGTTCTTC. The encoded protein is CASSAGLADNEQFF.

The chain links TRBV28 to TRBJ1-1; TRBD1 is a possible D gene (5 bases). Germline CDR1 reads MDHEN; CDR2 reads SYDVKM. V was clipped by 4 bases and J by 0 bases, with 18 bases between them. This CDR3 region has 17 residues. The CDR3: CASSWYRGGGMNTEAFF. The CDR3 bases are TGTGCCAGCAGTTGGTACCGCGGGGGAGGCATGAACACTGAAGCTTTCTTT.

The rearrangement links TRBV5-1 to TRBJ2-5, with 7 positions matching TRBD1. V was clipped by 4 bases and J by 5 bases; unmatched bases: 11. Germline V gene lookup returns CDR1 SGHRS and CDR2 YFSETQ. The CDR3 has 15 amino acids. CDR3 in amino acids: CASSVLPQGVETQYF. The CDR3 DNA reads TGCGCCAGCAGCGTCCTACCCCAGGGGGTGGAGACCCAGTACTTC.

In DNA form, the CDR3 reads TGTGCCACCAGCAGAGACCGGGAATTAACTAGCGGGCCCTGGCTGGGCACCGGGGAGCTGTTTTTT. Encoded protein: CATSRDRELTSGPWLGTGELFF. V gene TRBV15 combines with J gene TRBJ2-2; 9 nucleotides line up with TRBD2. In germline, CDR1 is LNHNV, CDR2 YYDKDF (reference sequence). V shed 0 bases and J 4 bases; nucleotides not matched to a gene: 21. The CDR3 has 22 residues. Based on the CDR3 plus reference TRBV15 and TRBJ2-2, the full variable domain is DAMVIQNPRYQVTQFGKPVTLSCSQTLNHNVMYWYQQKSSQAPKLLFHYYDKDFNNEADTPDNFQSRRPNTSFCFLDIRSPGLGDTAMYLCATSRDRELTSGPWLGTGELFFGEGSRLTVL.

The chain is built from TRBV19 and TRBJ1-3; D not certain. This CDR3 has 16 amino acids. Germline lookup yields CDR1 LNHDA and CDR2 SQIVND (reference sequence). V was clipped by 6 bases and J by 0 bases, with 15 bases between them. The CDR3 nucleotides are TGTGCCAGTAGCCCCGGGTGGTCAAGCTCTGGAAACACCATATATTTT. Protein sequence: CASSPGWSSSGNTIYF.

The rearrangement joins TRBV11-2 to TRBJ2-7; tentative D call: TRBD1 (6 bases). The CDR3 contains 14 residues. The V gene's germline CDR1 is SGHAT and CDR2 FQNNGV. The ends were cut back, 7 bases at V and 3 bases at J, with 16 bases in the middle. The chain's CDR3 is CASTKNTGNYEQYF. DNA for the CDR3: TGTGCCAGCACCAAAAACACAGGGAACTACGAGCAGTACTTC.

Comment on this clone: The sample contains more than one DNA sequence encoding this CDR3. The V and J genes are TRBV19 and TRBJ1-1; no firm D call. The V and J ends lost 5 bases and 2 bases respectively, with 6 bases between them. Germline CDR1 and CDR2: LNHDA and SQIVND (reference sequence). This CDR3 has 12 amino acids. CDR3 DNA sequence: TGTGCCAGTAGTTTAGCAAACACTGAAGCTTTCTTT. Protein: CASSLANTEAFF.

V usage is TRBV9 and J usage is TRBJ2-1, with a weak D call TRBD1 (7 bases). The CDR3 is 17 residues long. The V end lost 0 bases, the J end lost 7 bases, and 20 bases lay between the germline ends. Germline-derived CDR1 and CDR2 are SGDLS and YYNGEE. The CDR3 reads CASSVVTGEVMGNEQFF. CDR3 coding DNA: TGTGCCAGCAGCGTAGTTACAGGGGAGGTTATGGGAAATGAGCAGTTCTTC.

Only one count was recorded for this clone. The chain is built from TRBV6-5 and TRBJ2-7; 7 nucleotides align to TRBD2. The CDR3 length is 14 residues. V gave up 8 bases and J gave up 2 bases; unmatched junction bases: 9. Germline V lookup: CDR1 MNHEY, CDR2 SVGAGI. DNA of the CDR3: TGTGCCAGCGTAAGGGGACTACCACCCTACGAGCAGTACTTC. This encodes CASVRGLPPYEQYF.

The chain carries TRBV30 and TRBJ1-2; D may be TRBD1 (5 bases). Germline V gives CDR1 GTSNPN, CDR2 SVGIG (reference sequence). Trimming pared 2 bases from V and 8 bases from J, leaving 9 bases between. This CDR3 spans 11 amino acids. The chain's CDR3 is CAWSTRQGYTF. CDR3 nucleotide sequence: TGTGCCTGGAGTACAAGACAGGGCTACACCTTC. The variable domain in full, completed from reference TRBV30 and TRBJ1-2, reads SQTIHQWPATLVQPVGSPLSLECTVEGTSNPNLYWYRQAAGRGLQLLFYSVGIGQISSEVPQNLSASRPQDRQFILSSKKLLLSDSGFYLCAWSTRQGYTFGSGTRLTVV.

This sequence joins TRBV20-1 and TRBJ1-2; no firm D call. Germline V gene sequence: CDR1 DFQATT, CDR2 SNEGSKA (reference sequence). The CDR3 has 11 residues. Trimming stripped 0 bases from V and 5 bases from J, with 4 bases between. CDR3 region: CSAREQYGYTF. The CDR3 coding sequence is TGCAGTGCTAGAGAACAATATGGCTACACCTTC.

V gene TRBV6-5 combines with J gene TRBJ2-5; D is undetermined. The CDR3 contains 13 residues. From germline, CDR1 is MNHEY and CDR2 SVGAGI. The germline V and J ends were trimmed by 0 bases and 0 bases, with 2 bases remaining between them. CDR3 loop: CASSYSYQETQYF. The CDR3 nucleotides are TGTGCCAGCAGTTACTCCTACCAAGAGACCCAGTACTTC.

This clone came up a few times. DNA of the CDR3: TGTGCCAGCAGCCCTTGGGACAGGGAGAATGAAAAACTGTTTTTT. Translation: CASSPWDRENEKLFF. This chain connects TRBV13 to TRBJ1-4; 9 nucleotides match TRBD1. Per germline, CDR1 PRHDT and CDR2 FYEKMQ (reference sequence). Trimming cost V 5 bases and J 5 bases; bases outside gene matches: 6. The CDR3 is made up of 15 amino acids.

V gene TRBV6-1 combines with J gene TRBJ1-4; the match to TRBD1 covers 9 bases. CDR1 and CDR2 from the germline V gene are MNHNS and SASEGT. V shed 7 bases and J 7 bases; nucleotides not matched to a gene: 7. The CDR3 runs 14 residues. The CDR3 DNA sequence: TGTGCCAGCATCCTAACAGGGGGCGGTGAAAAACTGTTTTTT. It codes for CASILTGGGEKLFF.

The J gene is TRBJ2-7, the V gene TRBV10-1; D possibly corresponds to TRBD1 (5 bases). Germline CDR1 and CDR2: WNHNN and SYGVQD (reference sequence). Trimming cost V 0 bases and J 2 bases, with 8 bases left between them. The CDR3 is made up of 14 amino acids. CDR3 amino acids: CASSESRQPYEQYF. The DNA for the CDR3 is TGCGCCAGCAGTGAGTCTAGACAGCCCTACGAGCAGTACTTC.

In DNA, the CDR3 is TGTGCCAGCAGCCGCGGCCGACAAGAGACCCAGTACTTC. As protein: CASSRGRQETQYF. V and J are TRBV7-2 and TRBJ2-5, with D uncertain. The V gene lost 5 bases and the J gene lost 2 bases, with 9 bases spanning the gap. The CDR3 spans 13 residues. CDR1 SGHTA and CDR2 FQGNSA come from the germline V gene.

The J gene is TRBJ1-1, the V gene TRBV5-6, with TRBD1 matching 8 bases. Germline CDR1 and CDR2: SGHDT and YYEEEE. V lost 0 bases and J lost 4; bases outside the gene matches: 5. This CDR3 has 15 amino acids. CDR3 nucleotides: TGTGCCAGCAGCTTGGGGACAGGGATGAGCACTGAAGCTTTCTTT. Protein sequence: CASSLGTGMSTEAFF.

The V gene is TRBV5-6, the J gene TRBJ2-6; 12 nucleotides match TRBD1. This CDR3 region has 19 residues. Germline-derived CDR1 and CDR2 are SGHDT and YYEEEE. V lost 3 bases, J lost 0 bases, and 7 bases stayed unmatched. CDR3 in DNA: TGTGCCAGCAGCTCCTCCCCGGGACAGGGGGCCTCTGGGGCCAACGTCCTGACTTTC. Translation gives CASSSSPGQGASGANVLTF.

This chain uses TRBV5-1 with TRBJ2-5; TRBD2 agrees at 9 bases. Trimming at V came to 0 bases and at J to 5 bases, leaving 14 bases not matched to a gene. The germline V gene has CDR1 SGHRS and CDR2 YFSETQ. This CDR3 spans 18 amino acids. The CDR3 reads CASSLDLTLAGVRETQYF. The DNA for the CDR3 is TGCGCCAGCAGCTTGGACTTGACCTTAGCGGGAGTACGTGAGACCCAGTACTTC.

The chain couples TRBV7-3 to TRBJ2-1; possibly TRBD2 for D (5 bases). Between the trimmed V and J ends, which lost 5 bases and 10 bases, there was a span of 15 bases. There are 13 residues in the CDR3. From germline, CDR1 is SGHTA and CDR2 FQGTGA. In DNA, the CDR3 is TGTGCCAGCAGCATCCTAGCTTCGGGGGAGCAGTTCTTC. This gives the protein CASSILASGEQFF.

The rearrangement uses TRBV7-9 and TRBJ2-7, with 10 bases matching TRBD1. Per germline, CDR1 SEHNR and CDR2 FQNEAQ (reference sequence). The CDR3 runs 14 residues. The V gene end was trimmed by 2 bases and the J gene end by 9 bases; junction bases not matched to a gene: 7. In DNA, the CDR3 is TGTGCCAGCAGCTTATTGGGACAGGGGACCGTGCAGTACTTC. This encodes CASSLLGQGTVQYF.